This TCR beta chain was profiled in a study of cytotoxic CD8 clonotypes in ibrutinib-treated CLL. The table came from immunoSEQ multiplex PCR; TCRdb's copy has only in-frame clones and leaves some out. This table holds roughly 50,000 clones, around 60% found once. Study-level results: Public clonotypes, an uncommon group, contracted or remained stable on treatment.

The CDR3 sequence is 14 residues long. The V gene's germline CDR1 is SGDLS and CDR2 YYNGEE. Trimming shortened V by 0 bases and J by 7 bases, and 13 bases separated the two germline ends. On this clone: The antigen is unknown.

The chain has TRBV9 and TRBJ1-1; a weak D match, TRBD1 (6 bases). This specimen was PBMCs, taken after 24 months of ibrutinib treatment. This clonotype was sampled from a human donor with chronic lymphocytic leukemia. CDR3 nucleotide sequence: TGTGCCAGCAGCGTAGACGGACAGCGAGGTGAAGCTTTCTTT. It codes for CASSVDGQRGEAFF.